These 7 T cell receptor beta chains came from one sample sequenced in a study of regulatory dendritic cells for organ transplantation. TCRdb's copy holds only in-frame clones and misses some; the assay was immunoSEQ multiplex PCR. The sample yields 21,000 or so clones, about 70% seen once. Specimen: memory CD4+ T cells from blood. Subset in this sample: CD45RO+ memory T cells. These receptors all come from a human donor in good health.

The chain couples TRBV5-1 to TRBJ2-5, with 8 positions matching TRBD2. Unmatched junction bases numbered 7, after V lost 1 base and J lost 5 bases. The CDR3 contains 15 residues. Germline V gene lookup returns CDR1 SGHRS and CDR2 YFSETQ. The DNA of the CDR3 is TGCGCCAGCAGCTTGTTAGGACTAGCTTCGGAGACCCAGTACTTC. Its translation is CASSLLGLASETQYF.

The rearrangement uses TRBV19 and TRBJ2-3, with 10 bases that match TRBD2. This CDR3 comprises 18 residues. J was trimmed by 2 bases and V by 2 bases; bases with no gene match: 10. Germline lookup yields CDR1 LNHDA and CDR2 SQIVND (reference sequence). CDR3 loop: CASSIRGSGGTNTDTQYF. The CDR3 nucleotides are TGTGCCAGTAGTATAAGGGGTAGCGGGGGGACTAACACAGATACGCAGTATTTT.

This chain links TRBV10-3 with TRBJ1-1; a possible D gene is TRBD1 (6 bases). V lost 11 bases to trimming and J lost 1 base, with 17 bases between them. CDR1 and CDR2 (germline): ENHRY, SYGVKD. The CDR3 spans 14 residues. The chain's CDR3 is CASNPVGANTEAFF. In DNA, the CDR3 is TGTGCCTCCAACCCCGTGGGGGCGAACACTGAAGCTTTCTTT.

In its sample, this clone was seen a few times. The chain employs TRBV2 and TRBJ2-7, with 8 bases matching TRBD1. CDR1 and CDR2 from the germline V gene are SNHLY and FYNNEI. Trimming took 5 bases from V and 5 from J; bases not matched to a gene: 8. The CDR3 consists of 14 residues. The CDR3 loop is CASSSMDRVNEQYF. The CDR3 DNA reads as TGTGCCAGCAGTTCTATGGACAGGGTTAACGAGCAGTACTTC.

This rearrangement joins TRBV5-1 to TRBJ2-7; 8 nucleotides line up with TRBD1. The germline gives CDR1 SGHRS, CDR2 YFSETQ. Trimming cost V 3 bases and J 3 bases; bases outside gene matches: 8. The CDR3 extends over 15 amino acids. The chain's CDR3 is CASSSDRVPGYEQYF. The CDR3 bases are TGCGCCAGCAGCTCGGACAGGGTTCCGGGCTACGAGCAGTACTTC. The whole variable domain, filled in from reference TRBV5-1 and TRBJ2-7, reads KAGVTQTPRYLIKTRGQQVTLSCSPISGHRSVSWYQQTPGQGLQFLFEYFSETQRNKGNFPGRFSGRQFSNSRSEMNVSTLELGDSALYLCASSSDRVPGYEQYFGPGTRLTVT.

This CDR3 reads CASSLDPSGLAAYEQYF. CDR3 nucleotides: TGCGCCAGCAGCTTGGATCCATCGGGGCTAGCGGCTTACGAGCAGTACTTC. The rearrangement uses TRBV5-1 and TRBJ2-7, with 7 bases aligning to TRBD2. This CDR3 spans 17 amino acids. Germline loops: CDR1 SGHRS, CDR2 YFSETQ. Trimming took 0 bases from V and 4 from J; bases not matched to a gene: 13.

The chain carries TRBV7-9 and TRBJ2-5, with 9 positions matching TRBD2. V trimming: 5 bases; J trimming: 5 bases; junction bases outside the gene matches: 9. Germline-derived CDR1 and CDR2 are SEHNR and FQNEAQ (reference sequence). The CDR3 is 15 residues long. The CDR3 region is CASSSLAGLGETQYF. In DNA, the CDR3 is TGTGCCAGCAGCAGCCTAGCGGGGCTGGGGGAGACCCAGTACTTC.